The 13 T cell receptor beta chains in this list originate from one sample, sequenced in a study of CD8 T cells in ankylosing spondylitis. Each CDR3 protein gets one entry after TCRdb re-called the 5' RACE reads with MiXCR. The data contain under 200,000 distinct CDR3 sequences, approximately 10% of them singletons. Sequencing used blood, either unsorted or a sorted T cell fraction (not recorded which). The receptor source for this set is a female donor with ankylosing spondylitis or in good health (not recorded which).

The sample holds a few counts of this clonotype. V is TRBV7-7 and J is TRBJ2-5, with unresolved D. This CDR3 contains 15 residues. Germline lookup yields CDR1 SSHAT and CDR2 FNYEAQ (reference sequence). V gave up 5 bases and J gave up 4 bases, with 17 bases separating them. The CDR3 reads CASSNTRIGGETQYF. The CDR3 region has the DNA TGTGCCAGCAGCAACACTCGAATAGGTGGAGAGACCCAGTACTTC.

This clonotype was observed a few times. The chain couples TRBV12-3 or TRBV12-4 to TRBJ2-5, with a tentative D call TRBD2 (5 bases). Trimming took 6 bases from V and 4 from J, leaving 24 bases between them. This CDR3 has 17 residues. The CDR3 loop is CASSLSSLDLRGETQYF. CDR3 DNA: TGTGCCAGCAGCCTCTCATCACTAGATCTAAGAGGAGAGACCCAGTACTTC.

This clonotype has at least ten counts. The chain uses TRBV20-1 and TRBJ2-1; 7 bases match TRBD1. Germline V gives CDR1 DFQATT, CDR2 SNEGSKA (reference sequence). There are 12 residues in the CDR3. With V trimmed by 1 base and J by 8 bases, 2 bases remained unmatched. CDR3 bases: TGCAGTGCTAGAGGGGACAGTGATGAGCAGTTCTTC. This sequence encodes CSARGDSDEQFF.

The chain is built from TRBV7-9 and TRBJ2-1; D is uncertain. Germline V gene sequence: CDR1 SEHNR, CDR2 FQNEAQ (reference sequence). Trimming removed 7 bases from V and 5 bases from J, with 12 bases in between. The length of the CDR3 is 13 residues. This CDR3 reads CASTAPSDNEQFF. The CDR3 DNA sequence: TGTGCCAGCACCGCTCCTTCGGACAATGAGCAGTTCTTC.

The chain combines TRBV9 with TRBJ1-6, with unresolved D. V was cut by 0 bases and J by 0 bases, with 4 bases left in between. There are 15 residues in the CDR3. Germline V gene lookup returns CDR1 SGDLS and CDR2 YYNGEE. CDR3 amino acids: CASSVESSYNSPLHF. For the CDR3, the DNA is TGTGCCAGCAGCGTAGAGAGCTCCTATAATTCACCCCTCCACTTT.

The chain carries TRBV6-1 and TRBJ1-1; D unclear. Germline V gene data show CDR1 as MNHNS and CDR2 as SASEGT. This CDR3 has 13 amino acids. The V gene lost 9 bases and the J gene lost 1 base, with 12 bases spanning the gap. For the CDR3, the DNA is TGTGCCAGTCTCCTTACCGGGAACACTGAAGCTTTCTTT. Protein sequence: CASLLTGNTEAFF.

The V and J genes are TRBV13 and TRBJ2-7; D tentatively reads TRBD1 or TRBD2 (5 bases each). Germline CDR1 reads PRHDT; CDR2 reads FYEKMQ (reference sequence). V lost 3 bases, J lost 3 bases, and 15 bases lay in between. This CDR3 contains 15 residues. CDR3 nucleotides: TGTGCCAGCAGCTTGGGGGTTCGCGCCGTCTACGAGCAGTACTTC. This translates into CASSLGVRAVYEQYF.

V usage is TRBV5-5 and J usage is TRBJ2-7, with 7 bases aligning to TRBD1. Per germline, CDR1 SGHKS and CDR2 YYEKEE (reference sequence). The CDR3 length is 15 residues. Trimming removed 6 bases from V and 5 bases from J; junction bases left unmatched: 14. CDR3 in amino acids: CASTQGRQGTHEQYF. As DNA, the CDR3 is TGTGCCAGCACCCAAGGCCGACAGGGTACCCACGAGCAGTACTTC.

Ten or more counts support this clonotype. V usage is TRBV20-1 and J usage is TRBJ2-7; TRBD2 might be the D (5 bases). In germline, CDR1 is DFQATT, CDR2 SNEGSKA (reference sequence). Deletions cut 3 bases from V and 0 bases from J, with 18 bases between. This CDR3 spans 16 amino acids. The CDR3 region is CSARTSPTGSSYEQYF. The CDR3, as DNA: TGCAGTGCTAGGACATCTCCCACGGGGAGCTCCTACGAGCAGTACTTC.

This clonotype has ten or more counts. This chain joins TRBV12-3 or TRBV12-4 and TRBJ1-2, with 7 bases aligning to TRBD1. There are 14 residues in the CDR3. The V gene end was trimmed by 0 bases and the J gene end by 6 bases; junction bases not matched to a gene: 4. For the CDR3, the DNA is TGTGCCAGCAGTTTAGCGCCGACAGGGCATGGCTACACCTTC. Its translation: CASSLAPTGHGYTF.

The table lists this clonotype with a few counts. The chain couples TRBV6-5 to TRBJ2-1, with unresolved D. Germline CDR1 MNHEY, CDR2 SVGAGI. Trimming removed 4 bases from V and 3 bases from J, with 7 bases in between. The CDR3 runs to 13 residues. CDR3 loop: CASSSGSYNEQFF. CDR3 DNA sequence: TGTGCCAGCAGTTCCGGAAGCTACAATGAGCAGTTCTTC.

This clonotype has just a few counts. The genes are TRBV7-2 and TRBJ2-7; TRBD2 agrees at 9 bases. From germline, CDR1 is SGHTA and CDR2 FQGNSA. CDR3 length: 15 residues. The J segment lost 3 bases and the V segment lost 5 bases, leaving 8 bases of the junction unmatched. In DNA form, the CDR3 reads TGTGCCAGCAGCCCCAGTTCTAGCGGGATCTACGAGCAGTACTTC. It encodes CASSPSSSGIYEQYF.

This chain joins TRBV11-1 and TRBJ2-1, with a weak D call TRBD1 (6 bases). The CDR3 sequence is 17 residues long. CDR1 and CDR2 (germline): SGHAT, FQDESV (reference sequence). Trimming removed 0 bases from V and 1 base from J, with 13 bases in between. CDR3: CASSLALVGASYNEQFF. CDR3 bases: TGTGCCAGCAGCTTAGCGCTTGTGGGGGCATCCTACAATGAGCAGTTCTTC.